This paragraph covers one T cell receptor beta chain sequence. Its antigen remains unknown. This entry belongs to a study of CXCR3-negative and CXCR3-positive naive CD8 T cells. The TRB cDNA libraries were prepared by 5' RACE with UMI labels. TCRdb re-called the 5' RACE reads and catalogs CDR3 proteins one per entry, DNA excluded. The data include some 150,000 distinct CDR3 sequences; the top ten clones carry 0.41%. Study-level points and caveats: Comparison of naive cells showed more hydrophobic TRB CDR3s in CXCR3-positive than in CXCR3-negative naive cells. For memory CD8+ cells diversity was much lower, but both naive subsets had comparably high diversity. Partly lower CXCR3 expression followed cryopreservation, and most assays relied on fresh PBMCs.

Sorting was done in triplicate for each CD8+ T cell subset (about 280,000 cells each). Within the CD8+ T cell compartment, naive cells were CD45RO-CCR7+CD27+CD95-. The CDR3 loop spans 13 amino acids. The V gene's germline CDR1 is SQVTM and CDR2 ANQGSEA. The V call is TRBV29-1, the J call TRBJ1-1; TCRdb names TRBD1, which stays unverified in the absence of DNA. The receptor comes from a human donor in good health. Some clones in this sample may be carry-over from other donors' samples. Sequenced sample: naive CXCR3+ CD8+ T cells from blood. Sample subset: CD45RO-CCR7+CD27+CD95- naive CD8+ T cells expressing CXCR3 (TNR3+). The CDR3 spells CSAGDSPDTEAFF.